This TCR beta chain was profiled in a study of cytomegalovirus exposure and HLA in healthy donors. Study-level information: Earlier, 150 million to 200 million T cells were analyzed, and fewer than 120 million unique TCR beta sequences were found among them.

Germline V CDR1 and CDR2: SGHRS, YFSETQ. This CDR3 spans 16 amino acids. V was clipped by 3 bases and J by 6 bases; unmatched bases: 6. The study, taken as a whole, reports: In a later analysis, DRB1 alleles had the most associated TCRs; HLA-C alleles the fewest.

Only one count was recorded for this clone. Its antigen is not identified. The PCR used 60 Vbeta and 13 Jbeta primers. This table comes from immunoSEQ multiplex PCR, and its TCRdb copy is limited to in-frame clones, with some not included. Altogether 85,000 to 130,000 clones are present, over 60% being singletons, with the ten largest covering 5% to 7%. The chain has TRBV5-1 and TRBJ1-6; 10 bases fit TRBD1. This receptor was taken from a woman aged 45-60 years in good health and CMV-seropositive. Material for sequencing was PBMCs. The CDR3 region is CASSSQGTGVNSPLHF. The CDR3 bases are TGCGCCAGCAGCTCCCAAGGGACAGGGGTTAATTCACCCCTCCACTTT.